This TCR beta chain was captured by sequencing in a study of blood T cell repertoires in COVID-19. About the research overall: Italy, Spain and the United States were the sources of the convalescent and acute COVID-19 samples. In each case, the material was cDNA or gDNA derived from T cells, B-cell-depleted T cells, or PBMCs.

The CDR3 sequence is 15 residues long. V lost 4 bases and J lost 5, with 16 bases in between. Per germline, CDR1 SGHDN and CDR2 FVKESK. Authors' methods: The assay estimated nucleated cells by amplifying reference gene primers. The table came from immunoSEQ multiplex PCR; TCRdb's copy has only in-frame clones and leaves some out. The V and J calls and clone size come from that table; D and trimming were worked out from the DNA. This sample has approximately 92,000 clones, with about 86% found just once. The source of this sequence is a man aged 55 to 70 with acute or convalescent COVID-19. The V call is TRBV14, the J call TRBJ2-3, with D perhaps matching TRBD2 (6 bases). What was sequenced was peripheral blood. CDR3: CASSPSAGLRDTQYF. CDR3 bases: TGTGCCAGCAGCCCATCGGCGGGGCTAAGAGATACGCAGTATTTT.